The clone carrying this TCR gamma chain was found many times. TCRdb's entry gives the protein of a much larger clone, which mismatches this DNA's translation at residue 9, likely from a read error; the protein reported here is translated from the DNA. This sample is part of a study of γδ T cells in repeated Plasmodium falciparum infection. At the level of the study: Four controlled malaria infections with P. falciparum NF54 spanned 500 to 650 days.

TCRdb fed the multiplex PCR reads into CATT to redo clone calling. The data show some 32,000 gamma-chain clones, under 1.5% seen once. Sequences were obtained from gamma-delta T cells from blood. The receptor was derived from a pool of human donors (malaria-infected and uninfected, not separated).

CDR3 amino acids: CALWEVSESGKKIKVF. CDR3 bases: TGTGCCTTGTGGGAGGTTTCAGAGTCGGGCAAAAAAATCAAGGTATTT. The rearrangement joins TRGV9 to TRGJP. The J gene is absent in TCRdb and was assigned here via DNA matching to germline. The germline CDR1 and CDR2 sequences are GITISATS and ISYDGTV (reference sequence). The CDR3 has 16 amino acids.